This T cell receptor beta chain was captured in a study of control samples from healthy donors and cancer patients. This clone was detected once. Trimming pared 4 bases from V and 0 bases from J, leaving 13 bases between. Germline loops: CDR1 MNHEY, CDR2 SMNVEV (reference sequence). This CDR3 region has 15 residues. Profiled with immunoSEQ multiplex PCR; TCRdb holds only in-frame clones, not every one. This table holds under 200,000 clones, about 93% found once. This sequence originates from a woman younger than 45 in good health. Specimen: blood. V gene TRBV27 combines with J gene TRBJ2-7, with D tentatively TRBD2 (6 bases). The CDR3: CASSYQAGTSYEQYF. The CDR3 DNA follows: TGTGCCAGCAGTTATCAAGCGGGTACCTCCTACGAGCAGTACTTC.